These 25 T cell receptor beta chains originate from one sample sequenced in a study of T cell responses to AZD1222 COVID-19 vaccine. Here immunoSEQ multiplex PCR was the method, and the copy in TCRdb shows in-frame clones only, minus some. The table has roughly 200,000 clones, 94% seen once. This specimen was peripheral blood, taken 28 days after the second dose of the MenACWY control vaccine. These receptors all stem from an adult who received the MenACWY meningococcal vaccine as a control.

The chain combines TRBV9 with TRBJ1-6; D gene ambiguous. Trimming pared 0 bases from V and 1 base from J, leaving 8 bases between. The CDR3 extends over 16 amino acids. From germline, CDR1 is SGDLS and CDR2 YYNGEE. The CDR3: CASSVGSGSYNSPLHF. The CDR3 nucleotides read TGTGCCAGCAGCGTAGGATCGGGATCCTATAATTCACCCCTCCACTTT.

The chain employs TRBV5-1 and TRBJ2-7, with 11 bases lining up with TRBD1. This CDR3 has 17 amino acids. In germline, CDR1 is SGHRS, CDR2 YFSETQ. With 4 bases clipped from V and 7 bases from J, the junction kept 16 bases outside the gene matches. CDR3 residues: CASSLGQGALRTQEQYF. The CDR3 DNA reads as TGCGCCAGCAGCCTAGGACAGGGGGCGCTTCGGACCCAAGAGCAGTACTTC.

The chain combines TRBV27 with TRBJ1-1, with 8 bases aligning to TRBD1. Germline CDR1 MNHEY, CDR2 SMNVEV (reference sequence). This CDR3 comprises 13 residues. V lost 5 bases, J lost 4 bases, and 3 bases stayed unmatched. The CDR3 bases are TGTGCCAGCAGTCAGGGGACAGGCACTGAAGCTTTCTTT. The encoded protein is CASSQGTGTEAFF.

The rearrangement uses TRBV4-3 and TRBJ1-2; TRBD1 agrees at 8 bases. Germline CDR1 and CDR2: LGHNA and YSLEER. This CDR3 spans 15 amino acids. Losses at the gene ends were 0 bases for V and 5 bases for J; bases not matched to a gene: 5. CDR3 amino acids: CASSQDLDRAYGYTF. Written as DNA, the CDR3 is TGCGCCAGCAGCCAAGATCTGGACAGGGCATATGGCTACACCTTC.

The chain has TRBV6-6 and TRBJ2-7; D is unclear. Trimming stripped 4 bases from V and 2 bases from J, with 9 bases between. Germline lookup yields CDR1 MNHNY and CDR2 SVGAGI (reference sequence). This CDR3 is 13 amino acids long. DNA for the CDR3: TGTGCCAGCAGTTTTTCAGGTCCCTACGAGCAGTACTTC. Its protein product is CASSFSGPYEQYF.

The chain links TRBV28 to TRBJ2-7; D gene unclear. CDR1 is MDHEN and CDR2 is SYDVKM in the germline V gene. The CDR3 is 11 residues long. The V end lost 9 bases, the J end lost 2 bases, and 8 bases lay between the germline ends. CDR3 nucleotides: TGTGCCAGTCACGGTGCCTACGAGCAGTACTTC. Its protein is CASHGAYEQYF.

The CDR3 bases are TGCGCCAGCAGCTTGGTTGGACAGGGACTAAATTCACCCCTCCACTTT. Protein sequence: CASSLVGQGLNSPLHF. The V call is TRBV5-1, the J call TRBJ1-6; 8 nucleotides match TRBD1. The germline CDR1 and CDR2 sequences are SGHRS and YFSETQ. V dropped 0 bases and J dropped 7; count of bases not matched to a gene: 6. This CDR3 has 16 amino acids.

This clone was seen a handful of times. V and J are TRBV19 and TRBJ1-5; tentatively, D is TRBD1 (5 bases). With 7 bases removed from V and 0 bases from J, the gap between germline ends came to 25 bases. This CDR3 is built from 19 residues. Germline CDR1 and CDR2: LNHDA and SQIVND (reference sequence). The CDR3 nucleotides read TGTGCCAGTACCCCCCTCGTGGACACGGACCCGTATAGCAATCAGCCCCAGCATTTT. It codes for CASTPLVDTDPYSNQPQHF. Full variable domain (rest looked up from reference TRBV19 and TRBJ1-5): DGGITQSPKYLFRKEGQNVTLSCEQNLNHDAMYWYRQDPGQGLRLIYYSQIVNDFQKGDIAEGYSVSREKKESFPLTVTSAQKNPTAFYLCASTPLVDTDPYSNQPQHFGDGTRLSIL.

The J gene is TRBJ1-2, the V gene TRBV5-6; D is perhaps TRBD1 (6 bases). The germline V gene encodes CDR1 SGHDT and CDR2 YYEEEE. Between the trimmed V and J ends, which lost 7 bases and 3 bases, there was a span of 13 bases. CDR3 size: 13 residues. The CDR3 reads CASRKAGDYGYTF. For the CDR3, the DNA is TGTGCCAGCCGAAAAGCAGGGGACTATGGCTACACCTTC.

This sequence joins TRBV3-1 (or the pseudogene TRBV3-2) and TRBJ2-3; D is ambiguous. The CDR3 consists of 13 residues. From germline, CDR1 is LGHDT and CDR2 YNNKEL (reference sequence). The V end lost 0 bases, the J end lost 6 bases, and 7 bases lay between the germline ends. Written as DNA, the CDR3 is TGTGCCAGCAGCCAAGATCCGAGGGATACGCAGTATTTT. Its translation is CASSQDPRDTQYF.

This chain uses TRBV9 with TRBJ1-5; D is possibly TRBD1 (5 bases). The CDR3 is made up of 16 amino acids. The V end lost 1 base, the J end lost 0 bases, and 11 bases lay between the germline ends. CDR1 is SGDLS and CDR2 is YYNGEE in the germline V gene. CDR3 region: CASSVKTAISNQPQHF. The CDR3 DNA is TGTGCCAGCAGCGTAAAGACAGCTATTAGCAATCAGCCCCAGCATTTT.

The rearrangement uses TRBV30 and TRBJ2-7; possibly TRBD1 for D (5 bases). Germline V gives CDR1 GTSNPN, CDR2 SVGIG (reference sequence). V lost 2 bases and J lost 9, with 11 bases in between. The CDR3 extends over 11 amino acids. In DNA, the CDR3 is TGTGCCTGGAGTATAGGGGTCGGGCAGTACTTC. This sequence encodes CAWSIGVGQYF.

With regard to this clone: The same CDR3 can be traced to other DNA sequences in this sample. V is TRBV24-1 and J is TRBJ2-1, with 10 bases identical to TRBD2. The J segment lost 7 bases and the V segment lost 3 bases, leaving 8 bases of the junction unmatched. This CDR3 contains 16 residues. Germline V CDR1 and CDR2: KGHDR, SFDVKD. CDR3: CATSDPLAGVGNEQFF. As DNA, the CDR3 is TGTGCCACCAGTGATCCCCTAGCGGGAGTAGGGAATGAGCAGTTCTTC.

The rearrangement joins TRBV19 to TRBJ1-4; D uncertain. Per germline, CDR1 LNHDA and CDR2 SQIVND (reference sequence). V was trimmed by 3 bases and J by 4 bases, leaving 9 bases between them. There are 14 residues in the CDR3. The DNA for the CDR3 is TGTGCCAGTAGTATTGCGCGAGTTAATGAAAAACTGTTTTTT. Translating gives CASSIARVNEKLFF.

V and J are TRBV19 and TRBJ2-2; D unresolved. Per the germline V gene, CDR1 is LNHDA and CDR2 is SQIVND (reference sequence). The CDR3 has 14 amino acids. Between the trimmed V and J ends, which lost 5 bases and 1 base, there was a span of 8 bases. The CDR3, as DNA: TGTGCCAGTAGTTTATCGGTGAACACCGGGGAGCTGTTTTTT. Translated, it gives CASSLSVNTGELFF.

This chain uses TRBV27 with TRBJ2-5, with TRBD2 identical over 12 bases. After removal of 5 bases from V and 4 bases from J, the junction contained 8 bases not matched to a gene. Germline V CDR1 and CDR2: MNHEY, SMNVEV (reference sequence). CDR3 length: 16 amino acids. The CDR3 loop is CASSPLLAGGGETQYF. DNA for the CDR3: TGTGCCAGCAGTCCCCTACTAGCGGGGGGAGGAGAGACCCAGTACTTC.

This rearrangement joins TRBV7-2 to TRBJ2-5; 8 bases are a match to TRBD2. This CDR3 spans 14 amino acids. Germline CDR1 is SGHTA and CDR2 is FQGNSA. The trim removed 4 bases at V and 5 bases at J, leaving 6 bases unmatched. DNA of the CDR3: TGTGCCAGCAGCTGGGGACTAGTAGGGGAGACCCAGTACTTC. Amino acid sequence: CASSWGLVGETQYF.

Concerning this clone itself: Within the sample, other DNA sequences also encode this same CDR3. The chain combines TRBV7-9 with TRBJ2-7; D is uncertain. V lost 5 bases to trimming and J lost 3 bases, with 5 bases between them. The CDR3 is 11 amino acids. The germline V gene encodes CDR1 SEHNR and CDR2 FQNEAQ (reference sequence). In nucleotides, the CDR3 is TGTGCCAGCAGCCCAGACTACGAGCAGTACTTC. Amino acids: CASSPDYEQYF.

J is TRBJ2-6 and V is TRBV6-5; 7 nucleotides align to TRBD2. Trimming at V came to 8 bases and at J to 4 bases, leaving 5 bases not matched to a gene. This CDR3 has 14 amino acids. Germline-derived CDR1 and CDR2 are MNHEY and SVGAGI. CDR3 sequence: CASGWTRGANVLTF. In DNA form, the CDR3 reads TGTGCCAGCGGTTGGACTAGGGGGGCCAACGTCCTGACTTTC.

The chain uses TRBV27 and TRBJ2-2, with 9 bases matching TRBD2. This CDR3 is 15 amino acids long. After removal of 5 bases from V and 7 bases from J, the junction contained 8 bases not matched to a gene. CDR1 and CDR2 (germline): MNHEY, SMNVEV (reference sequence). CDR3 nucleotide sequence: TGTGCCAGCAGTACTGCGCGGGAGGGCATCGGGGAGCTGTTTTTT. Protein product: CASSTAREGIGELFF.

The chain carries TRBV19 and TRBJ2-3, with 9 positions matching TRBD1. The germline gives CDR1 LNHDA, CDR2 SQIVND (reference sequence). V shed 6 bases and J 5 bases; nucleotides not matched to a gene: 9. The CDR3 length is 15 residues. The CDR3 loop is CASSTGTGYGDTQYF. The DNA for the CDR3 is TGTGCCAGTAGCACCGGGACAGGGTATGGAGATACGCAGTATTTT.

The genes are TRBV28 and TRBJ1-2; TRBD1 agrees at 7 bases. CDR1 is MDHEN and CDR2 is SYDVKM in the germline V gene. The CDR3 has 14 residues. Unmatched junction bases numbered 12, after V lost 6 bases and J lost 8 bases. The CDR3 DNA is TGTGCCAGCAGACCCAGGGGGAGTTCCTACGGCTACACCTTC. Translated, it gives CASRPRGSSYGYTF.

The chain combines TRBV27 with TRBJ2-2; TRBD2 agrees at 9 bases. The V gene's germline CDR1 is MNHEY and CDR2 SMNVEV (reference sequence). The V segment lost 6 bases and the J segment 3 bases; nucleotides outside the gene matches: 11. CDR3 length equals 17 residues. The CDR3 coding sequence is TGTGCCAGCAGAGCGCCCGGACTAGCGAGCTACACCGGGGAGCTGTTTTTT. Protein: CASRAPGLASYTGELFF.

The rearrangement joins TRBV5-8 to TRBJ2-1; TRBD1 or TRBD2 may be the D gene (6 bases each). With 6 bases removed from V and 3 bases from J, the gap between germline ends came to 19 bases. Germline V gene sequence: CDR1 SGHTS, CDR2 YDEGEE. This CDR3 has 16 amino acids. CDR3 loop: CASTLSRGPDYNEQFF. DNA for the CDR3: TGTGCCAGCACCCTCTCACGGGGGCCCGACTACAATGAGCAGTTCTTC.

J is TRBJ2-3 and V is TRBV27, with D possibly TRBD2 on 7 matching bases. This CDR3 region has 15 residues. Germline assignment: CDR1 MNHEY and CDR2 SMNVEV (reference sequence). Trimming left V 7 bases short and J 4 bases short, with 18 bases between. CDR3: CASTPAGARADTQYF. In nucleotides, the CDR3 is TGTGCCAGCACCCCCGCGGGGGCTCGCGCAGATACGCAGTATTTT.